These T cell receptor beta chains were read from a single sample in a study of blood T cell repertoires in COVID-19. Using immunoSEQ multiplex PCR, the repertoire was profiled, and TCRdb retains in-frame clones only, with some absent. The table includes around 250,000 clones, around 88% detected once. Sequences were obtained from peripheral blood. These receptors were obtained from a man older than 75 with acute or convalescent COVID-19. Each CDR3 is given with its conserved first and last residue. A D gene is named only where the DNA matches it firmly. Clone size appears in some rows only: once, few, many, or a class for an expanded clone.

DNA,CDR3,V,D,size,J
TGTGCCACTGCGGACAGGGTGGCTGGCTACACCTTC,CATADRVAGYTF,TRBV19,TRBD1,-,TRBJ1-2
TGTGCCAGTAGTACACAGGGGCTAGGGGGCTACACCTTC,CASSTQGLGGYTF,TRBV19,TRBD1,-,TRBJ1-2
TGTGCCAGCTCACCGGGGACAGGGGTTGCAACTAATGAAAAACTGTTTTTT,CASSPGTGVATNEKLFF,TRBV18,TRBD1,-,TRBJ1-4
TGTGCCAGTAGTCTATACAGAGTCCCACCCAATGAGCAGTTCTTC,CASSLYRVPPNEQFF,TRBV19,-,-,TRBJ2-1
TGTGCCAGCAGTCCTACAGAATATAGCAATCAGCCCCAGCATTTT,CASSPTEYSNQPQHF,TRBV28,-,-,TRBJ1-5
TGTGCCATCAGTTTTCAGGGAAGTCTACCTACCGGGGAGCTGTTTTTT,CAISFQGSLPTGELFF,TRBV10-3,-,-,TRBJ2-2
TGTGCCTGGAGCTTTATGGGGGGAAGGCTCAATCAGCCCCAGCATTTT,CAWSFMGGRLNQPQHF,TRBV30,-,-,TRBJ1-5
TGTGCCACTGGGGAGGGACAGGTATACAATGAGCAGTTCTTC,CATGEGQVYNEQFF,TRBV10-3,-,-,TRBJ2-1
TGTGCCAGCAGTCGGGGATTGGGTTCACCCCTCCACTTT,CASSRGLGSPLHF,TRBV6-5,-,-,TRBJ1-6
TGTGCCAGCAGCCCCGCTGACAGGGTTCAGCCCCAGCATTTT,CASSPADRVQPQHF,TRBV7-2,TRBD1,-,TRBJ1-5
TGTGCCAGCACTCGGGGGGACGCTGGGGCCAACGTCCTGACTTTC,CASTRGDAGANVLTF,TRBV28,TRBD2,-,TRBJ2-6
TGTGCCAGCAGTGCCTTGACTAGCGGGGGGGCCAATGAGCAGTTCTTC,CASSALTSGGANEQFF,TRBV2,TRBD2,-,TRBJ2-1
TGCGCCAGCATTGACACCCAAAGCGGGACTTACTCCTACGAGCAGTACTTC,CASIDTQSGTYSYEQYF,TRBV5-1,TRBD2,-,TRBJ2-7
TGTGCCAGCAAACTACGGGACAGGGACTACGAGCAGTACTTC,CASKLRDRDYEQYF,TRBV27,TRBD1,few,TRBJ2-7
TGTGCCAGCAGCCATCTAGCGGGAGGGAATGAGCAGTTCTTC,CASSHLAGGNEQFF,TRBV3-1/TRBV3-2,TRBD2,-,TRBJ2-1
TGCGCCAGCAGCTTGGGGGTGGGAGCGGCAGATACGCAGTATTTT,CASSLGVGAADTQYF,TRBV5-1,-,-,TRBJ2-3
TGTGCCATCAGTGAGTCCCTCAATGAGCAGTTCTTC,CAISESLNEQFF,TRBV10-3,-,-,TRBJ2-1
TGTGCCAGCACCCCCAGACCCGGGACTAGGGGGCCGTACCAAGAGACCCAGTACTTC,CASTPRPGTRGPYQETQYF,TRBV27,-,-,TRBJ2-5
TGTGCCAGCAGTGATGCGGGGGTGGGAGATACGCAGTATTTT,CASSDAGVGDTQYF,TRBV6-1,TRBD2,-,TRBJ2-3
TGTGCCAGCAGGGCGGGACAGCTTGAAGCTTTCTTT,CASRAGQLEAFF,TRBV12-3/TRBV12-4,TRBD1,few,TRBJ1-1
TGTGCCAGCAGCCCCCGACAGAGCTCTGGCTACACCTTC,CASSPRQSSGYTF,TRBV27,-,-,TRBJ1-2
TGTGCCAGCAGCTTAGTGCTAGCGCCATCCTACGAGCAGTACTTC,CASSLVLAPSYEQYF,TRBV7-2,-,-,TRBJ2-7
TGCGCCAGCAGCCCCGGAGAGGGAGGACTCAATCAGCCCCAGCATTTT,CASSPGEGGLNQPQHF,TRBV5-1,-,few,TRBJ1-5
TGTGCCAGCAGCGGTGCAGCGGGAGGGGAGGAGACCCAGTACTTC,CASSGAAGGEETQYF,TRBV2,TRBD2,once,TRBJ2-5
TGTGCCAGCAGTCCCGGACTAGCGGGAGGGCCTTGGAATGAGCAGTTCTTC,CASSPGLAGGPWNEQFF,TRBV7-3,TRBD2,-,TRBJ2-1
TGTGCCGGCCAGACATCTGGCGAGACCCAGTACTTC,CAGQTSGETQYF,TRBV28,-,-,TRBJ2-5
TGTGCCAGCAGCTCAGACGGGGGACCTGGTCTCTCTGGGGCCAACGTCCTGACTTTC,CASSSDGGPGLSGANVLTF,TRBV5-5,-,-,TRBJ2-6
TGTGCCAGCAGAGAGACAGGGGAGGGTAACTATGGCTACACCTTC,CASRETGEGNYGYTF,TRBV7-9,TRBD1,-,TRBJ1-2
TGTGCCAGCAGTATAACTAGTGTCGATGAGCAGTTCTTC,CASSITSVDEQFF,TRBV6-5,-,-,TRBJ2-1
TGTGCCAGTAGTACTACAGACAGGGGATTGTACCAGCCCCAGCATTTT,CASSTTDRGLYQPQHF,TRBV19,TRBD1,once,TRBJ1-5
TGTGCCAGCAGCCGAGGACTAGCGGGAGCAGATACGCAGTATTTT,CASSRGLAGADTQYF,TRBV11-2,TRBD2,-,TRBJ2-3
TGTGCCAGCAGTTTTAGGGCGGGAGGCACAGATACGCAGTATTTT,CASSFRAGGTDTQYF,TRBV28,TRBD2,-,TRBJ2-3
TGTGCCAGCAAGTACCAGGGGGCGGGTTCCTACAATGAGCAGTTCTTC,CASKYQGAGSYNEQFF,TRBV2,TRBD1,few,TRBJ2-1
TGTGCCAGCAGCTCAGGACTAGCAAGCTCGGCAGATACGCAGTATTTT,CASSSGLASSADTQYF,TRBV5-8,TRBD2,-,TRBJ2-3
TGTGCCAGCATCCGGGACAGGGGCCCCTACGAGCAGTACTTC,CASIRDRGPYEQYF,TRBV2,TRBD1,-,TRBJ2-7
TGTGCCAGCAGTTTACAGGGGCGGAACACTGAAGCTTTCTTT,CASSLQGRNTEAFF,TRBV28,-,-,TRBJ1-1
TGTGCCAGCAGCCAAGGCCTGCGGGGCGAGCAGTACTTC,CASSQGLRGEQYF,TRBV7-3,-,few,TRBJ2-7
TGTGCCAGTAGTATTTCGAGGCGGGAGGCCTCCTACGAGCAGTACTTC,CASSISRREASYEQYF,TRBV19,TRBD2,-,TRBJ2-7
TGTGCCTGGACGGGACAGGATAATTCACCCCTCCACTTT,CAWTGQDNSPLHF,TRBV30,TRBD1,-,TRBJ1-6
TGTGCCAGCAGCCTCAGGGGGGCCGCGCGGGGCTACACCTTC,CASSLRGAARGYTF,TRBV3-1/TRBV3-2,TRBD1,-,TRBJ1-2
TGTGCCAGCAGCTCCGACTCCTCCTACGAGCAGTACTTC,CASSSDSSYEQYF,TRBV7-9,-,-,TRBJ2-7
TGCGCCAGCAGCCAGGGAGTCACAGATACGCAGTATTTT,CASSQGVTDTQYF,TRBV4-1,-,-,TRBJ2-3
TGTGCCAGTAGTATGTTTCTAGCGGGAGTTCTCCCCCCCGATGAGCAGTTCTTC,CASSMFLAGVLPPDEQFF,TRBV19,TRBD2,few,TRBJ2-1
TGTGCCAGCAGCCCCGCCGGGACATTGTCCTACAATGAGCAGTTCTTC,CASSPAGTLSYNEQFF,TRBV3-1/TRBV3-2,-,-,TRBJ2-1
TGTGCCATTACCAGGGTCTCCTACAGTGAGCAGTTCTTC,CAITRVSYSEQFF,TRBV6-5,-,few,TRBJ2-1
TGTGCCAGCAGTTACTCGTCAGAAAATGAAAAACTGTTTTTT,CASSYSSENEKLFF,TRBV6-5,-,-,TRBJ1-4
TGCGCCAGCACACTACCATCTACTAAGACCGGGGAGCTGTTTTTT,CASTLPSTKTGELFF,TRBV5-1,-,few,TRBJ2-2
TGCGCCAGCCATCGCGGGAGCACCGGGGAGCTGTTTTTT,CASHRGSTGELFF,TRBV5-1,TRBD2,once,TRBJ2-2
TGCGCCAGCAGCCAGGGGATGGGGGAAAAACTGTTTTTT,CASSQGMGEKLFF,TRBV5-1,-,-,TRBJ1-4
TGCGCCAGCAGCAACGGACAGGGTGTCGCAGATACGCAGTATTTT,CASSNGQGVADTQYF,TRBV5-1,TRBD1,-,TRBJ2-3
TGTGCCAGCAGCCGGAGTGGGGCCGCCACCACTGAAGCTTTCTTT,CASSRSGAATTEAFF,TRBV7-9,-,-,TRBJ1-1
TGTGCCGGAGGGAGTGGGTACACTGAAGCTTTCTTT,CAGGSGYTEAFF,TRBV2,-,few,TRBJ1-1
TGTGCCAGCAGTCCTGGGACAGGGATAGGAGATACGCAGTATTTT,CASSPGTGIGDTQYF,TRBV2,TRBD1,once,TRBJ2-3
TGTGCCAGTAAAGGACAGTTCAATCAGCCCCAGCATTTT,CASKGQFNQPQHF,TRBV19,-,-,TRBJ1-5
TGTGCCAGCCGCTCCCGGGAGGTCGATCAAGAGACCCAGTACTTC,CASRSREVDQETQYF,TRBV2,TRBD2,-,TRBJ2-5